A selection of T cell receptor beta chains follows, all from one sample in a study of early stage breast cancer tumors. TCRdb's copy holds only in-frame clones and misses some; the assay was immunoSEQ multiplex PCR. The sample lists around 51,000 clones; roughly 78% were seen once. Sequenced input: blood. These receptors originate from a person between 35 and 49 years old with breast cancer. Each CDR3 is given with its conserved first and last residue. Each record gives: clone size, J gene, V gene, D gene, CDR3 DNA, CDR3 protein. D genes are given only for firm matches. For some rows the clone size is stated as once, few or many, or as a class when expanded; others skip it.

>.|TRBJ2-5|TRBV5-4|.
TGTGCCAGCAGCTTGAGGACCGGGCAAGAGACCCAGTACTTC
CASSLRTGQETQYF
>.|TRBJ2-1|TRBV4-2|TRBD1
TGTGCCAGCAGCCAAGAGAGGGGGCACAATGAGCAGTTCTTC
CASSQERGHNEQFF
>.|TRBJ2-2|TRBV6-1|.
TGTGCCAGCAGACTTAAAACCGGGGAGCTGTTTTTT
CASRLKTGELFF
>few|TRBJ2-6|TRBV19|TRBD1
TGTGCCAGTAGGAAAGACAGGGGGGACTCTGGGGCCAACGTCCTGACTTTC
CASRKDRGDSGANVLTF
>.|TRBJ2-1|TRBV14|TRBD2
TGTGCCAGCAGCCAAGTAGTTCGGCTAGCGGGAGATAATGAGCAGTTCTTC
CASSQVVRLAGDNEQFF
>few|TRBJ2-7|TRBV5-1|.
TGCGCCAGCAGCCAAAACGGGGAGGCGTACGAGCAGTACTTC
CASSQNGEAYEQYF
>.|TRBJ1-2|TRBV5-4|.
TGTGCCAGCACCCTTACGACAGGTCGGAGCTACACCTTC
CASTLTTGRSYTF
>.|TRBJ2-1|TRBV11-3|.
TGTGCCAGCAGCGCCAACCCAGTAACCTATGAGCAGTTCTTC
CASSANPVTYEQFF
>.|TRBJ2-7|TRBV6-1|TRBD2
TGTGCCAGCAACCTATCTAGCGGGAGATTCTCCGAGCAGTACTTC
CASNLSSGRFSEQYF
>.|TRBJ1-2|TRBV7-9|.
TGTGCCAGCAGCTTCGAGGTGGGGGAAACAGTCCAAGATGGCTACACCTTC
CASSFEVGETVQDGYTF
>.|TRBJ1-3|TRBV7-6|.
TGTGCCAGCAGCTTAGGTCACAGTTACGGAAACACCATATATTTT
CASSLGHSYGNTIYF
>.|TRBJ2-1|TRBV15|TRBD2
TGTGCCACCAGCAGAGATCAGGATGGGGGGGCCTACAATGAGCAGTTCTTC
CATSRDQDGGAYNEQFF
>.|TRBJ1-1|TRBV4-1|.
TGCGCCACCGCGGCGGGGGGGTTGAACACTGAAGCTTTCTTT
CATAAGGLNTEAFF
>.|TRBJ2-3|TRBV10-3|TRBD2
TGTGCCATCAGGCGGACTAGCGGGGGCACAGATACGCAGTATTTT
CAIRRTSGGTDTQYF
>.|TRBJ2-1|TRBV19|.
TGTGCCAGTAGTATAGTTCCCGGGACTGGGAACAATGAGCAATTCTTC
CASSIVPGTGNNEQFF
>.|TRBJ2-7|TRBV6-1|TRBD1
TGTGCCAGCAGTGACCGGAGACAGGGTTTGAAGCAGTACTTC
CASSDRRQGLKQYF
>.|TRBJ2-7|TRBV6-1|TRBD2
TGTGCCAGCAGTCGGGCTAGCGGGTCCTACGAGCAGTACTTC
CASSRASGSYEQYF
>.|TRBJ2-7|TRBV2|.
TGTGCCAGCAGTTCTGGGGGCAGTAACCCCTACGAGCAGTACTTC
CASSSGGSNPYEQYF
>.|TRBJ1-2|TRBV6-7|TRBD1
TGTGCCAGCAGCCGCCCCTCGGGACAGGGGAATTATGGCTACACCTTC
CASSRPSGQGNYGYTF
>few|TRBJ2-5|TRBV19|.
TGTGCCAGTAGTTACGACTCCCGGGGGACCCAGTACTTC
CASSYDSRGTQYF
>.|TRBJ1-5|TRBV10-1|.
TGCGCCAGCAGTGAGTCGTTGGGTCAGCCCCAGCATTTT
CASSESLGQPQHF
>.|TRBJ1-2|TRBV30|TRBD1
TGTGCCTGGACTCCGGGGACAGGGGTGAATGGCTACACCTTC
CAWTPGTGVNGYTF
>.|TRBJ2-1|TRBV6-5|.
TGTGCCAGCACCCAACTCTCCTACAATGAGCAGTTCTTC
CASTQLSYNEQFF
>.|TRBJ1-3|TRBV7-6|TRBD1
TGTGCCAGCAGCCCACGTGGACAGGGGTTTTTGGCTGGAAACACCATATATTTT
CASSPRGQGFLAGNTIYF
>few|TRBJ1-2|TRBV7-9|TRBD1
TGTGCCAGCAGCTTAGGGACAGGGATGACGGGCTACACCTTC
CASSLGTGMTGYTF
>.|TRBJ2-3|TRBV18|TRBD2
TGTGCCAGCTCACCCCAGGGAGGGGCCCGCACAGATACGCAGTATTTT
CASSPQGGARTDTQYF
>.|TRBJ2-7|TRBV19|TRBD2
TGTGCCAGTAGTATCTCTAGCGGGACCTACGAGCAGTACTTC
CASSISSGTYEQYF
>once|TRBJ2-1|TRBV7-9|.
TGTGCCAGCAGCTTATTGGTATTAGCAGCCTACAATGAGCAGTTCTTC
CASSLLVLAAYNEQFF
>.|TRBJ1-3|TRBV18|.
TGTGCCAGCTCACAGGACTCTGGAAACACCATATATTTT
CASSQDSGNTIYF
>.|TRBJ1-1|TRBV4-2|TRBD1
TGTGCCAGCAGCCAAGATCCCGGACAGGGGGCTTGGAACACTGAAGCTTTCTTT
CASSQDPGQGAWNTEAFF
>.|TRBJ2-7|TRBV11-3|.
TGTGCCAGCAACCCCAAGCCCACAAAGCTTATTTATCCGGATGGCGAGCAGTACTTC
CASNPKPTKLIYPDGEQYF
>.|TRBJ1-3|TRBV5-5|.
TGTGCCAGCAGCGTGACGGGGTTCTCTGGAAACACCATATATTTT
CASSVTGFSGNTIYF
>.|TRBJ2-1|TRBV30|.
TGTGCCTGGAAGGCGGGGTCCCGGGATGAGCAGTTCTTC
CAWKAGSRDEQFF
>once|TRBJ2-2|TRBV19|TRBD1
TGTGCCAGTAGTATAATTCAGACAGGGGGCTTTAACACCGGGGAGCTGTTTTTT
CASSIIQTGGFNTGELFF
>.|TRBJ1-4|TRBV30|.
TGTGCCTGGAGTGACCCCGGCACTGTGAATGAAAAACTGTTTTTT
CAWSDPGTVNEKLFF
>.|TRBJ2-6|TRBV6-6|.
TGTGCCAGCACCCCATACGGGACGGGGGCCAACGTCCTGACTTTC
CASTPYGTGANVLTF
>.|TRBJ2-3|TRBV7-9|.
TGTGCCAGCAGCTTATCCGGGGAACCCACAGATACGCAGTATTTT
CASSLSGEPTDTQYF
>few|TRBJ2-2|TRBV19|TRBD1
TGTGCCAGTACCCACCCGACAGGGACGTACACCGGGGAGCTGTTTTTT
CASTHPTGTYTGELFF
>.|TRBJ2-1|TRBV21-1|.
TGTGCCAGCAGCAAGATGAGAAATGAGCAGTTCTTC
CASSKMRNEQFF
>.|TRBJ2-1|TRBV4-2|TRBD2
TGTGCCAGCAGCCAAGGGGAGGGAGCGGGAGGAGGTGGTGAGCAGTTCTTC
CASSQGEGAGGGGEQFF
>.|TRBJ2-3|TRBV7-7|.
TGTGCTAGCAGCCGCGGGCAGGGTGGCCCAGATACGCAGTATTTT
CASSRGQGGPDTQYF
>.|TRBJ1-1|TRBV7-9|.
TGTGTCGGGGGGTTTGGGGGGAACACTGAAGCTTTCTTT
CVGGFGGNTEAFF
>once|TRBJ2-2|TRBV15|.
TGTGCCACGTCCTGGTCCCCGAACACCGGGGAGCTGTTTTTT
CATSWSPNTGELFF
>.|TRBJ2-1|TRBV5-1|TRBD2
TGCGCCAGCAGCTTGGCTCTAGCGGGCCACAATGAGCAGTTCTTC
CASSLALAGHNEQFF
>.|TRBJ1-1|TRBV27|.
TGTGCCAGCAGTTTATCAGGGGGTGGTACTGAAGCTTTCTTT
CASSLSGGGTEAFF
>few|TRBJ1-1|TRBV27|.
TGTGCCAGCAGTTTAGGGCAGGCGAACACTGAAGCTTTCTTT
CASSLGQANTEAFF